This T cell receptor beta chain was profiled in a study of blood T cell repertoires in COVID-19 (dated by TCRdb to 2018 to 2020). In the study overall: Samples from collaborators originated in the United States, Italy and Spain and spanned both the acute and convalescent phases of COVID-19. Subjects who had been exposed to COVID-19, were actively infected with it, or had recovered from it provided the deeply sampled blood TCRbeta repertoires that made up the dataset. The samples were drawn from the first 160 participants of the ongoing ImmuneRACE study and from more than 1,000 subjects provided by 6 global collaborators. Where HLA class I and class II types were available, the types were taken from metadata supplied by the sample provider, not from assay-based typing. The repertoires were released in a freely available public database meant as a resource for research on the immune response to SARS-CoV-2. Nearly every sample came with metadata listing a de-identified subject ID, COVID-19 status, age in years and sex. The material from the prospective study consisted of cDNA or gDNA derived from T cells, B-cell-depleted T cells, or PBMCs.

Results the study describes overall, beyond this receptor: The amount of clinical and demographic metadata varied by source and participant and was provided uncurated.

Based on the germline V gene, the CDR1 and CDR2 sequences are SGHRS and YFSETQ. V drops 4 bases and J drops 0 bases, leaving 15 bases in between. The CDR3, cysteine through phenylalanine, is 16 amino acids long. Only the CDR3 region is kept as DNA, spanning 48 bases read in frame from base 1. The immunoSEQ Assay, a bias-controlled multiplex PCR, was used to amplify TCRbeta CDR3 regions from genomic DNA. As for the authors' bioinformatics: The number of nucleated cells in each sample was estimated by amplification of reference gene primers within the assay. To quantify the absolute abundance of each unique TCRbeta CDR3 rearrangement, sequence reads were collapsed and filtered. For each sample, productive Simpson clonality was calculated by taking the square root of Simpson's diversity index across productive rearrangements. Not all clones reach the TCRdb copy of this immuneACCESS table, which keeps in-frame sequences only. Checked studies attribute under half of the gap to unresolved V genes and leave the rest unexplained. The V and J calls and the clone size are those of that table, but D and trimming were determined from the DNA. For this sample there are approximately 290,000 clones; about 86% appear just once. 15% to 17% of the sample rests with the top ten.

This clone has a single count. Its antigen remains undetermined. No much larger clone is present one base from it, and per-base qualities are unavailable. One collaborating source in Seattle enrolled patients while the patients were actively infected and followed the patients over time throughout the course of disease. Collaborating institutions collected whole blood in K2EDTA tubes following their own protocols. Collaborator samples were shipped for TCRbeta analysis as frozen whole blood, isolated PBMCs, or DNA extracted from either sample type. The sequenced material came from peripheral blood. This clonotype was obtained from a person between 70 and 80 years old with COVID-19, enrolled during active disease. Here the chain combines TRBV5-1 and TRBJ2-3; a tentative D call is TRBD1 (6 bases match). This receptor carries the CDR3 CASSPQTGTSTDTQYF. The sequenced DNA: TGCGCCAGCAGCCCGCAAACAGGGACAAGCACAGATACGCAGTATTTT.